The 27 T cell receptor beta chains below all came from one sample that was sequenced in a study of blood T cell repertoires in COVID-19. Here immunoSEQ multiplex PCR was the method, and the copy in TCRdb shows in-frame clones only, minus some. The sample lists about 180,000 clones; 60% to 80% were seen once. The specimen was peripheral blood. The receptors stem from an older woman with acute or convalescent COVID-19.

The chain combines TRBV4-1 with TRBJ2-7; the D gene is possibly TRBD2 (5 bases). The CDR3 sequence is 16 residues long. From germline, CDR1 is MGHRA and CDR2 YSYEKL. Trimming removed 4 bases from V and 1 base from J, with 17 bases in between. The CDR3 sequence: CASSLSRTGESYEQYF. The CDR3 DNA sequence: TGCGCCAGCAGCCTCTCCCGGACCGGGGAATCCTACGAGCAGTACTTC.

This chain uses TRBV6-5 with TRBJ2-3, with 7 bases aligning to TRBD1. The CDR3 sequence is 14 residues long. With V trimmed by 5 bases and J by 2 bases, 4 bases remained unmatched. Germline-derived CDR1 and CDR2 are MNHEY and SVGAGI. Written as DNA, the CDR3 is TGTGCCAGCAGTCTGGGACAGTCCACAGATACGCAGTATTTT. Its protein is CASSLGQSTDTQYF.

V usage is TRBV27 and J usage is TRBJ1-2; weak D call: TRBD1 (6 bases). Per germline, CDR1 MNHEY and CDR2 SMNVEV (reference sequence). The CDR3 covers 15 residues. V was cut by 6 bases and J by 3 bases, with 17 bases left in between. For the CDR3, the DNA is TGTGCCAGCAGCAAAATTACAGGGACGTACTATGGCTACACCTTC. It codes for CASSKITGTYYGYTF.

The rearrangement uses TRBV19 and TRBJ2-7; a possible D gene is TRBD1 (5 bases). V was pared by 9 bases and J by 2 bases, with 8 bases between. The germline gives CDR1 LNHDA, CDR2 SQIVND (reference sequence). The CDR3 is made up of 11 amino acids. The CDR3 spells CASQGPYEQYF. The CDR3 DNA is TGTGCCAGCCAGGGTCCCTACGAGCAGTACTTC.

The CDR3 here is CASGLELAVYNEQFF. CDR3 nucleotide sequence: TGTGCTAGTGGTTTGGAATTAGCGGTATACAATGAGCAGTTCTTC. This chain connects TRBV12-5 to TRBJ2-1, with D possibly TRBD2 on 6 matching bases. This CDR3 is built from 15 residues. CDR1 and CDR2 (germline): LGHNT, FRNRAP. V was cut by 1 base and J by 4 bases, with 11 bases left in between.

This chain connects TRBV7-2 to TRBJ1-3; TRBD1 is a possible D gene (5 bases). The CDR3 sequence is 15 residues long. Trimming took off 4 bases at V and 2 bases at J, with 12 bases between the two ends. The germline V gene has CDR1 SGHTA and CDR2 FQGNSA. CDR3 coding DNA: TGTGCCAGCAGCTCCCAGACAGCCCCTGGAAACACCATATATTTT. It specifies CASSSQTAPGNTIYF.

This clone has only one observation. V usage is TRBV11-2 and J usage is TRBJ1-1; 12 nucleotides line up with TRBD1. The CDR3 length is 15 residues. Germline CDR1 SGHAT, CDR2 FQNNGV. Losses at the gene ends were 6 bases for V and 10 bases for J; bases not matched to a gene: 12. Here the CDR3 reads CASSSPGQGAPGAFF. CDR3 nucleotides: TGTGCCAGCAGTTCTCCGGGACAGGGGGCGCCGGGAGCTTTCTTT.

About this clone itself: The same CDR3 also results from other DNA sequences found in this sample. The J gene is TRBJ2-3, the V gene TRBV7-2; TRBD1 is a possible D gene (5 bases). This CDR3 has 14 residues. Trimming pared 5 bases from V and 0 bases from J, leaving 9 bases between. Looked up from germline, CDR1 is SGHTA and CDR2 is FQGNSA. The DNA of the CDR3 is TGTGCCAGCAGCCCCGGACATAGCACAGATACGCAGTATTTT. It specifies CASSPGHSTDTQYF.

A note on this clone: Other DNA variants within this sample encode the same CDR3. The rearrangement uses TRBV3-1 (or the pseudogene TRBV3-2) and TRBJ1-6; D unresolved. Germline loops: CDR1 LGHDT, CDR2 YNNKEL (reference sequence). This CDR3 is built from 14 residues. V was shortened by 3 bases and J by 6 bases, with 9 bases between the two germline ends. This CDR3 is CASSQGRSNSPLHF. CDR3 nucleotide sequence: TGTGCCAGCAGCCAGGGTAGGAGTAATTCACCCCTCCACTTT.

This clone was observed many times. V and J are TRBV5-1 and TRBJ1-4; the D gene is possibly TRBD1 (6 bases). Trimming left V 2 bases short and J 5 bases short, with 19 bases between. The length of the CDR3 is 17 residues. Germline-derived CDR1 and CDR2 are SGHRS and YFSETQ. The CDR3 DNA is TGCGCCAGCAGCTTATACAGGGTAGGAACTCAAAATGAAAAACTGTTTTTT. Translation gives CASSLYRVGTQNEKLFF. The full variable domain, its missing parts supplied by reference TRBV5-1 and TRBJ1-4, is KAGVTQTPRYLIKTRGQQVTLSCSPISGHRSVSWYQQTPGQGLQFLFEYFSETQRNKGNFPGRFSGRQFSNSRSEMNVSTLELGDSALYLCASSLYRVGTQNEKLFFGSGTQLSVL.

This chain joins TRBV10-3 and TRBJ2-5; 13 bases are shared with TRBD2. Trimming at V came to 0 bases and at J to 5 bases, leaving 3 bases not matched to a gene. Looked up from germline, CDR1 is ENHRY and CDR2 is SYGVKD. CDR3 length: 16 residues. CDR3 nucleotides: TGTGCCATCAGTGAGTCGGTACTAGCGGGAGGGGAGACCCAGTACTTC. This codes for CAISESVLAGGETQYF.

The chain joins TRBV18 to TRBJ1-4; 7 nucleotides align to TRBD1. The CDR3 runs to 15 residues. Germline trimming cut 2 bases from V and 4 bases from J; bases unmatched to any gene: 4. The V gene's germline CDR1 is KGHSH and CDR2 LQKENI. The CDR3 protein is CASSPNRGINEKLFF. The DNA for the CDR3 is TGTGCCAGCTCACCAAACAGGGGTATTAATGAAAAACTGTTTTTT. The full variable domain, with the rest looked up from reference TRBV18 and TRBJ1-4, is NAGVMQNPRHLVRRRGQEARLRCSPMKGHSHVYWYRQLPEEGLKFMVYLQKENIIDESGMPKERFSAEFPKEGPSILRIQQVVRGDSAAYFCASSPNRGINEKLFFGSGTQLSVL.

This clone was picked up a small number of times. This sequence joins TRBV28 and TRBJ2-6; TRBD1 matches at 12 bases. CDR3 length: 19 amino acids. Unmatched junction bases numbered 11, after V lost 4 bases and J lost 4 bases. Germline CDR1 reads MDHEN; CDR2 reads SYDVKM. CDR3 in amino acids: CASSYGTGGAAVGANVLTF. The DNA of the CDR3 is TGTGCCAGCAGTTACGGGACAGGGGGCGCAGCGGTCGGGGCCAACGTCCTGACTTTC.

This clone was seen a handful of times. The rearrangement joins TRBV6-5 to TRBJ1-2, with 10 bases lining up with TRBD1. This CDR3 contains 14 residues. V lost 7 bases to trimming and J lost 4 bases; unmatched junction nucleotides: 6. CDR1 MNHEY and CDR2 SVGAGI come from the germline V gene. Here the CDR3 DNA reads TGTGCCAGCAAGTTAGGGACAGGGGTCTATGGCTACACCTTC. This gives the protein CASKLGTGVYGYTF.

This sequence joins TRBV2 and TRBJ2-3, with D maybe TRBD2 (6 bases). The V and J ends lost 4 bases and 6 bases respectively, with 11 bases between them. Germline CDR1 SNHLY, CDR2 FYNNEI. The CDR3 totals 13 residues. The CDR3 loop reads CASSGPGADTQYF. The DNA for the CDR3 is TGTGCCAGCAGTGGACCGGGAGCGGATACGCAGTATTTT.

This clone was counted a few times. The chain has TRBV23-1 and TRBJ2-7; D perhaps matches TRBD2 (6 bases). TRBV23-1 is an ORF, with its function uncertain. The CDR3 consists of 17 residues. V lost 6 bases and J lost 2, with 23 bases in between. CDR3 region: CASSPPLAAADPYEQYF. Written as DNA, the CDR3 is TGCGCCAGCAGCCCTCCATTAGCGGCTGCTGATCCCTACGAGCAGTACTTC.

This rearrangement joins TRBV7-2 to TRBJ1-4, with D maybe TRBD1 (6 bases). Germline loops: CDR1 SGHTA, CDR2 FQGNSA. V was cut by 5 bases and J by 11 bases, with 12 bases left in between. CDR3 size: 12 residues. The CDR3 sequence is CASSPSGGKLFF. As DNA, the CDR3 is TGTGCCAGCAGCCCCTCGGGGGGCAAACTGTTTTTT.

This clone was seen a handful of times. The chain carries TRBV5-6 and TRBJ2-1, with 10 bases lining up with TRBD2. The CDR3 is made up of 16 amino acids. With V trimmed by 3 bases and J by 8 bases, 11 bases remained unmatched. Germline CDR1 is SGHDT and CDR2 is YYEEEE. The CDR3 reads CASSYVSLAGEDEQFF. The CDR3 DNA is TGTGCCAGCAGCTACGTTAGTCTAGCGGGAGAGGATGAGCAGTTCTTC.

The chain is built from TRBV6-1 and TRBJ2-2; D gene ambiguous. V shed 3 bases and J shed 6 bases, with 5 bases lying between them. The germline gives CDR1 MNHNS, CDR2 SASEGT. The CDR3 consists of 12 residues. The CDR3 coding sequence is TGTGCCAGCAGTGATGGGCCCGGGGAGCTGTTTTTT. Residues: CASSDGPGELFF.

This clone was observed a few times. This rearrangement joins TRBV5-1 to TRBJ1-1; D gene uncertain. This CDR3 region has 13 residues. V dropped 4 bases and J dropped 0 bases, with 7 bases sitting between them. In germline, CDR1 is SGHRS, CDR2 YFSETQ. CDR3 coding DNA: TGCGCCAGCAGCGCGGCCATGAACACTGAAGCTTTCTTT. Protein: CASSAAMNTEAFF.

The rearrangement joins TRBV3-1 (or the pseudogene TRBV3-2) to TRBJ2-7; TRBD2 matches at 10 bases. This CDR3 contains 19 residues. V was pared by 0 bases and J by 0 bases, with 11 bases of the junction left unmatched. Germline CDR1 and CDR2: LGHDT and YNNKEL (reference sequence). For the CDR3, the DNA is TGTGCCAGCAGCCAAGAAGAGCTAAGGGCTAGCGGGAGCTCCTACGAGCAGTACTTC. Protein product: CASSQEELRASGSSYEQYF.

The chain uses TRBV29-1 and TRBJ2-5, with 16 bases identical to TRBD2. Germline trimming cut 3 bases from V and 7 bases from J; bases unmatched to any gene: 2. CDR1 is SQVTM and CDR2 is ANQGSEA in the germline V gene. The length of the CDR3 is 14 residues. The CDR3 spells CSVEGLAGGGTQYF. The CDR3 DNA sequence: TGCAGCGTTGAGGGACTAGCGGGAGGGGGGACCCAGTACTTC.

The rearrangement joins TRBV27 to TRBJ1-2; 11 positions agree with TRBD1. With V trimmed by 5 bases and J by 1 base, 3 bases remained unmatched. The CDR3 is 15 amino acids. The germline V gene has CDR1 MNHEY and CDR2 SMNVEV (reference sequence). The CDR3, as DNA: TGTGCCAGCAGTGGGACAGGGGGGCTTAACTATGGCTACACCTTC. Protein product: CASSGTGGLNYGYTF.

The chain is built from TRBV3-1 (or the pseudogene TRBV3-2) and TRBJ2-1; 12 nucleotides match TRBD2. The CDR3 is made up of 16 amino acids. Germline V gene data show CDR1 as LGHDT and CDR2 as YNNKEL (reference sequence). Germline trimming cut 4 bases from V and 7 bases from J; bases unmatched to any gene: 8. The DNA of the CDR3 is TGTGCCAGCAGCCTATTCTACGGACTAGCGGGGAATGAGCAGTTCTTC. Translating it yields CASSLFYGLAGNEQFF.

V is TRBV3-1 (or the pseudogene TRBV3-2) and J is TRBJ1-2; TRBD1 matches 7 bases. The V gene end was trimmed by 1 base and the J gene end by 7 bases; junction bases not matched to a gene: 3. Germline loops: CDR1 LGHDT, CDR2 YNNKEL (reference sequence). The CDR3 contains 13 residues. CDR3 coding DNA: TGTGCCAGCAGCCAAGGGGACAGAGGTGGCTACACCTTC. Protein: CASSQGDRGGYTF.

This chain uses TRBV2 with TRBJ2-7; D is possibly TRBD1 (6 bases). This CDR3 has 14 residues. Germline CDR1 reads SNHLY; CDR2 reads FYNNEI. Trimming pared 6 bases from V and 0 bases from J, leaving 12 bases between. CDR3 DNA sequence: TGTGCCAGCAGCCAATACAGGGACTCCTACGAGCAGTACTTC. Its protein product is CASSQYRDSYEQYF.

V and J are TRBV18 and TRBJ2-7; TRBD1 matches at 8 bases. Germline V gives CDR1 KGHSH, CDR2 LQKENI. Trimming removed 1 base from V and 5 bases from J; junction bases left unmatched: 4. There are 14 residues in the CDR3. CDR3 protein: CASSPRQGTNEQYF. The CDR3 DNA reads TGTGCCAGCTCACCACGACAGGGGACGAACGAGCAGTACTTC. The full variable domain, in which reference TRBV18 and TRBJ2-7 provide the parts outside the CDR3, is NAGVMQNPRHLVRRRGQEARLRCSPMKGHSHVYWYRQLPEEGLKFMVYLQKENIIDESGMPKERFSAEFPKEGPSILRIQQVVRGDSAAYFCASSPRQGTNEQYFGPGTRLTVT.